This section outlines one TCR beta chain sequence together with its context. In TCRdb, the RT-PCR reads were re-called with MiXCR into one record per CDR3 protein. This repertoire shows roughly 940,000 distinct CDR3 sequences, 18% found once; its top ten account for 5% to 6.5%. These data are taken from a study of patients and donors after allogeneic stem cell transplantation. There are 13 residues in the CDR3. Trimming left V 6 bases short and J 10 bases short, with 13 bases between. The sequence derives from a human donor who was either an allogeneic HSCT recipient or a stem cell or donor lymphocyte infusion donor (not recorded which). It is not recorded whose cells these are; they may come from a transplant donor. V and J are TRBV12-3 or TRBV12-4 and TRBJ1-6; perhaps TRBD1 as D (6 bases). Sequencing was done on a sample of blood, either unsorted or a sorted T cell fraction (not recorded which). CDR3: CASSFGQISPLHF. CDR3 coding DNA: TGTGCCAGCAGCTTCGGACAGATCTCACCCCTCCACTTT.